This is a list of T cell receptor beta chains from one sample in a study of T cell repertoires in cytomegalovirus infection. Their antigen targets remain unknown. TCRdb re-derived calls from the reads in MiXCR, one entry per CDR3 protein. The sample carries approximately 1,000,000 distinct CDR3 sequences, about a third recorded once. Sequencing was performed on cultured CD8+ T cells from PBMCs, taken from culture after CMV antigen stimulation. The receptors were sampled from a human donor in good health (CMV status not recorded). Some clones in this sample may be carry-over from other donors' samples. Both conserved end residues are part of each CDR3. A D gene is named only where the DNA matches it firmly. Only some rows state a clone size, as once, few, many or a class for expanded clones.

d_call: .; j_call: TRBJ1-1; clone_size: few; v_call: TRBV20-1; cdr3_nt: TGCAGTGCTAGAGATACCCAAAAGGGGAACACTGAAGCTTTCTTT; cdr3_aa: CSARDTQKGNTEAFF
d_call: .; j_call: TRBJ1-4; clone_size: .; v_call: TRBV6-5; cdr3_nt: TGTGCCAGCAGCGGGGAGTCTGCAACTAATGAAAAACTGTTTTTT; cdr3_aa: CASSGESATNEKLFF
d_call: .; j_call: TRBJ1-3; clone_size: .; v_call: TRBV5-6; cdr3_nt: TGTGCCAGCAGCTACATCTCCGGACCTGGAAACACCATATATTTT; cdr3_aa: CASSYISGPGNTIYF
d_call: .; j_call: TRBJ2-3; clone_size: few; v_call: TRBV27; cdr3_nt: TGTGCCAGCAGTAAGCACAGGGTAAATACAGATACGCAGTATTTT; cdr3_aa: CASSKHRVNTDTQYF
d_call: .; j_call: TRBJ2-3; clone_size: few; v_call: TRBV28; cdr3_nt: TGTGCCAGCAGTTTATTTCGTCGGATCACAGATACGCAGTATTTT; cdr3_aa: CASSLFRRITDTQYF
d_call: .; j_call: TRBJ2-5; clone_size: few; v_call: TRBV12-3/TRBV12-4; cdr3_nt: TGTGCCAGCAGCCTAAGGAGGGGGAGCCAAGAGACCCAGTACTTC; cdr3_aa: CASSLRRGSQETQYF
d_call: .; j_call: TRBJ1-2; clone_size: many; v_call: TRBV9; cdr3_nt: TGTGCCAGCAGCGTAGCTGGCAGCGGCTATGGCTACACCTTC; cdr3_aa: CASSVAGSGYGYTF
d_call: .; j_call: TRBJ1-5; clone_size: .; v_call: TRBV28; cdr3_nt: TGTGCCAGCAGTCTCATGCGGGGCCCCCTTTGGGATCAGCCCCAGCATTTT; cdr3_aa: CASSLMRGPLWDQPQHF
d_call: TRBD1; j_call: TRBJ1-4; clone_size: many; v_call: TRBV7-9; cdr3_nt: TGTGCCAGCAGCCCCAGACAGGGAACTAATGAAAAACTGTTTTTT; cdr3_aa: CASSPRQGTNEKLFF
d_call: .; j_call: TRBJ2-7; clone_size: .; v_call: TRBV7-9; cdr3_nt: TGTGCCAGCAGCCTCCCCCGGAATTACGAGCAGTACTTC; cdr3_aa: CASSLPRNYEQYF
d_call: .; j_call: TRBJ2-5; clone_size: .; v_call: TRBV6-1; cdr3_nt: TGTGCCACCCGGGACTTCGAGACCCAGTACTTC; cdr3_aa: CATRDFETQYF
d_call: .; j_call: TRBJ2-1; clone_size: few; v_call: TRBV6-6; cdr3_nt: TGTGCCAGCAGTTACTCGATGTCTGGGACGTACAATGAGCAGTTCTTC; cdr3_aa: CASSYSMSGTYNEQFF
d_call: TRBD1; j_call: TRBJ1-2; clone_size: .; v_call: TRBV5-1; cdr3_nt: TGCGCCAGCAGCTGGGACAGGGAAACCCGCTATGGCTACACCTTC; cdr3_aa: CASSWDRETRYGYTF
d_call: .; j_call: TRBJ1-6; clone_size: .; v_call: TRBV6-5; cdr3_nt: TGTGCCAGCAGTTACGTGTGGAGCTCCTATAATTCACCCCTCCACTTT; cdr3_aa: CASSYVWSSYNSPLHF
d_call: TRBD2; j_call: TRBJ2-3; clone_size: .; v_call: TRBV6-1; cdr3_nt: TGTGCCAGCAGTGAGCTCATACGGGGGGGCGTAGATACGCAGTATTTT; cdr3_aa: CASSELIRGGVDTQYF
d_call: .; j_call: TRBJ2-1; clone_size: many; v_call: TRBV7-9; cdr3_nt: TGTGCCAGCAGCCACAAAGGGACGTACTCCTACAATGAGCAGTTCTTC; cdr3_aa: CASSHKGTYSYNEQFF
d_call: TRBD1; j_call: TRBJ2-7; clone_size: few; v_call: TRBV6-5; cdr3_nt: TGTGCCAGCAGTTACTCGATCCTCGGGACAGGGGGCAACGAGCAGTACTTC; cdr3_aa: CASSYSILGTGGNEQYF
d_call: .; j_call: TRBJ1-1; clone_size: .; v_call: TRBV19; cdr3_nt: TGTGCCAGTACCCAGCAGGGGTTTTGGCCCGAAGCTTTCTTT; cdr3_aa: CASTQQGFWPEAFF
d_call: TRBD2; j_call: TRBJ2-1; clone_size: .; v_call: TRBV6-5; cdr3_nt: TGTGCCAGCAGTTACCTTGATTCCACTAGCGGGGGGGTTAGCTCCTACAATGAGCAGTTCTTC; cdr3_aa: CASSYLDSTSGGVSSYNEQFF
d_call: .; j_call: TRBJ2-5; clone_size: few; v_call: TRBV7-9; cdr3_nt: TGTGCCAGCAGCTCAGCCGCGTTGATACAAGAGACCCAGTACTTC; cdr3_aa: CASSSAALIQETQYF
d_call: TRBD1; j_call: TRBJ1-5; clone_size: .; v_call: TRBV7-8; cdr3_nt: TGTGCCAGCAGGCCCGGGACAGGGGGCAATCAGCCCCAGCATTTT; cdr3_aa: CASRPGTGGNQPQHF
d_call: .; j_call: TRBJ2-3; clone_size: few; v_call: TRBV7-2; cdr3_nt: TGTGCCAGCAGCCGAGGTTGGGGTAGCACAGATACGCAGTATTTT; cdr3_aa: CASSRGWGSTDTQYF
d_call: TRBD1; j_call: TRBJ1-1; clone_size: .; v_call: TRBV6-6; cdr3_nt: TGTGCCAGCACGCCTTACAGGGGGACAGTCAAGGTCGGGGCTGAAGCTTTCTTT; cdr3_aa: CASTPYRGTVKVGAEAFF